The 4 T cell receptor beta chains reported below all come from one sample, sequenced in a study of Graves' ophthalmopathy and Graves' hyperthyroidism. RNA transcripts yielded amplified TCR beta CDR3 regions. Second-round multiplex PCR followed a first-round RT-PCR using HTBI primers. One entry per CDR3 protein results from TCRdb running MiXCR on the multiplex PCR reads. The profile shows about 240,000 distinct CDR3 sequences, roughly 50% of them singletons. The specimen was peripheral blood. The receptor source for this set is an adult man with Graves' ophthalmopathy.

This chain links TRBV5-6 with TRBJ2-7; D is unresolved. Trimming took off 3 bases at V and 2 bases at J, with 12 bases between the two ends. The germline CDR1 and CDR2 sequences are SGHDT and YYEEEE. The CDR3 length is 14 residues. CDR3 in DNA: TGTGCCAGCAGCTCGTTTCCCAGCCCCTACGAGCAGTACTTC. This sequence encodes CASSSFPSPYEQYF.

This clonotype has more than one count but fewer than ten. The chain combines TRBV2 with TRBJ2-2; 12 nucleotides agree with TRBD2. CDR3 length: 17 amino acids. After removal of 8 bases from V and 4 bases from J, the junction contained 11 bases not matched to a gene. CDR1 is SNHLY and CDR2 is FYNNEI in the germline V gene. The CDR3 protein is CASRPRLAGAGTGELFF. The DNA for the CDR3 is TGTGCCAGCCGACCGAGACTAGCGGGGGCGGGCACCGGGGAGCTGTTTTTT.

This clonotype turned up a few times. The chain joins TRBV2 to TRBJ2-7; the D gene is possibly TRBD2 (5 bases). V was pared by 3 bases and J by 3 bases, with 21 bases between. Looked up from germline, CDR1 is SNHLY and CDR2 is FYNNEI. The CDR3 is made up of 17 amino acids. The CDR3 spells CASSDLSFGPSGYEQYF. The CDR3, as DNA: TGTGCCAGCAGTGATTTGTCGTTTGGTCCAAGCGGCTACGAGCAGTACTTC. The entire variable domain, with the rest obtained from reference TRBV2 and TRBJ2-7, is as follows: EPEVTQTPSHQVTQMGQEVILRCVPISNHLYFYWYRQILGQKVEFLVSFYNNEISEKSEIFDDQFSVERPDGSNFTLKIRSTKLEDSAMYFCASSDLSFGPSGYEQYFGPGTRLTVT.

This CDR3 reads CAGIDGQGAIGYTF. Written as DNA, the CDR3 is TGTGCCGGCATCGATGGACAGGGGGCGATCGGCTACACCTTC. V usage is TRBV7-2 and J usage is TRBJ1-2; 11 positions match TRBD1. The V segment lost 11 bases and the J segment 8 bases; nucleotides outside the gene matches: 13. There are 14 residues in the CDR3. The germline V gene has CDR1 SGHTA and CDR2 FQGNSA.